This TCR beta chain was obtained from a study of cytomegalovirus exposure and HLA in healthy donors. Notes on the study in general: Later analysis identified a missense DCLRE1C variant that was linked to TCR beta V- and J-gene trimming. A cluster of highly shared sequence variants was likely a sequencing artifact.

This clone was seen just once. Its antigen is unknown. It was with 60 Vbeta and 13 Jbeta primers that the PCR ran. Sequencing was performed with immunoSEQ multiplex PCR; in TCRdb, only in-frame clones are kept and a portion is missing. The data contain 150,000 to 200,000 clones, 80% of them seen just once; the ten biggest clones take up about 0.7%. Unmatched junction bases numbered 13, after V lost 5 bases and J lost 9 bases. CDR3 length: 16 amino acids. Germline-derived CDR1 and CDR2 are MNHEY and SMNVEV (reference sequence). Sequencing was performed on PBMCs. V usage is TRBV27 and J usage is TRBJ2-3, with 11 bases aligning to TRBD2. The sequence was collected from a boy between 10 and 17 years old in good health and CMV-seronegative. CDR3 region: CASSITIAGGLGTQYF. CDR3 DNA: TGTGCCAGCAGTATCACTATAGCGGGAGGGCTTGGAACGCAGTATTTT.